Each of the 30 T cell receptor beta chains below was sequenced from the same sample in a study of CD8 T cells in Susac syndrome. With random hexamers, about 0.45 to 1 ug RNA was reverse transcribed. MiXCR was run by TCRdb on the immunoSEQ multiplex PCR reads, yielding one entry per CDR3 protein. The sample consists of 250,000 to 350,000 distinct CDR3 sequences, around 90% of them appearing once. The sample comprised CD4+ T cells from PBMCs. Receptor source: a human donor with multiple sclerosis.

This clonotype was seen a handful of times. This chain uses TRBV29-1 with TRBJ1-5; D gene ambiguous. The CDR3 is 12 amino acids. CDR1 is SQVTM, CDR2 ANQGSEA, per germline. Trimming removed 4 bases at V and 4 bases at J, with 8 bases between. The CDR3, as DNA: TGCAGCGTTGGTGGGGTGAATCAGCCCCAGCATTTT. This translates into CSVGGVNQPQHF. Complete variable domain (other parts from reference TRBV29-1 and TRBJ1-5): SAVISQKPSRDICQRGTSLTIQCQVDSQVTMMFWYRQQPGQSLTLIATANQGSEATYESGFVIDKFPISRPNLTFSTLTVSNMSPEDSSIYLCSVGGVNQPQHFGDGTRLSIL.

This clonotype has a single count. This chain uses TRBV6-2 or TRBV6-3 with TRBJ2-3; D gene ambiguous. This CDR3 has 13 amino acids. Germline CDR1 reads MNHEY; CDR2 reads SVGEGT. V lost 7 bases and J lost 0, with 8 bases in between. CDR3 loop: CASTLPSTDTQYF. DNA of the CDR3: TGTGCCAGCACCCTCCCTAGCACAGATACGCAGTATTTT.

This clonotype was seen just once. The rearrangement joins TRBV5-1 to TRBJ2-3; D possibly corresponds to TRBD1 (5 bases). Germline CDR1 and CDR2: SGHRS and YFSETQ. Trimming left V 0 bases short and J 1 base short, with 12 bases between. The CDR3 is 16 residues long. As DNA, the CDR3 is TGCGCCAGCAGCTTGGAGGGGCAGGGCCGCACAGATACGCAGTATTTT. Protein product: CASSLEGQGRTDTQYF.

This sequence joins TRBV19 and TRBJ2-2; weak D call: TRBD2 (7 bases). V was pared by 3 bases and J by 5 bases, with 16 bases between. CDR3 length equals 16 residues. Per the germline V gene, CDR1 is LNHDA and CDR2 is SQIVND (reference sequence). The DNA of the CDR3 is TGTGCCAGTAGTATTCTCGGGGGGCAGAGGACCGGGGAGCTGTTTTTT. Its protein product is CASSILGGQRTGELFF.

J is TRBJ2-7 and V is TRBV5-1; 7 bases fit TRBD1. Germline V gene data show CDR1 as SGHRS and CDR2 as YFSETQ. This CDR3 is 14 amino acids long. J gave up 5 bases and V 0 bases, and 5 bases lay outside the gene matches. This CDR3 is CASSLATGTDEQYF. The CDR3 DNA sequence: TGCGCCAGCAGCTTGGCGACAGGGACCGACGAGCAGTACTTC.

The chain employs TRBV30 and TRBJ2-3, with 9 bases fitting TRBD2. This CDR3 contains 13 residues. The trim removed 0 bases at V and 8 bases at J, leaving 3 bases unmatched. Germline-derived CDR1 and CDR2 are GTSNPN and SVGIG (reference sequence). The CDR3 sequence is CAWSVSAGGTQYF. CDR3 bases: TGTGCCTGGAGTGTGTCAGCGGGAGGTACGCAGTATTTT.

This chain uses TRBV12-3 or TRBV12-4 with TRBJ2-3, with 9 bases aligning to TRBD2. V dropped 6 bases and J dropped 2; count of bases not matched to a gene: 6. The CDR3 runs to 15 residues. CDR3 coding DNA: TGTGCCAGCAGGGCCTCTAGCGGGGACACAGATACGCAGTATTTT. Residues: CASRASSGDTDTQYF.

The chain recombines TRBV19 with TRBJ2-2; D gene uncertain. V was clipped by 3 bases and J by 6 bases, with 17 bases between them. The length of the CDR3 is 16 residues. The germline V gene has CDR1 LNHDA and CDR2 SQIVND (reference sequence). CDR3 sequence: CASSIPPFTDSGELFF. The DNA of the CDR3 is TGTGCCAGTAGTATTCCCCCCTTCACGGATTCCGGGGAGCTGTTTTTT.

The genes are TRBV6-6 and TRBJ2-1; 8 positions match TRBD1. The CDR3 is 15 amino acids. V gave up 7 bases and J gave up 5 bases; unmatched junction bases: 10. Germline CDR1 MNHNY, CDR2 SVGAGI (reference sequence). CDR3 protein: CASIHRDRPDNEQFF. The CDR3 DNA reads TGTGCCAGCATCCATAGGGACAGGCCCGACAATGAGCAGTTCTTC.

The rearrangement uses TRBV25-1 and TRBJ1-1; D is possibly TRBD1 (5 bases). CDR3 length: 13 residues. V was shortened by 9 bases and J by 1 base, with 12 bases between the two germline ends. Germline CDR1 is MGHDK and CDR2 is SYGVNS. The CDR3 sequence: CASTGGWNTEAFF. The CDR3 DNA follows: TGTGCCAGTACAGGAGGGTGGAACACTGAAGCTTTCTTT.

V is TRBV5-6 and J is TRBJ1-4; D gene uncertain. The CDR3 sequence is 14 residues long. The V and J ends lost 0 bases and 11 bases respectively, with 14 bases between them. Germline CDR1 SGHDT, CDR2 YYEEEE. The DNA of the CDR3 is TGTGCCAGCAGCTTGGGGACCGTGGAAGGGAAACTGTTTTTT. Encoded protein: CASSLGTVEGKLFF.

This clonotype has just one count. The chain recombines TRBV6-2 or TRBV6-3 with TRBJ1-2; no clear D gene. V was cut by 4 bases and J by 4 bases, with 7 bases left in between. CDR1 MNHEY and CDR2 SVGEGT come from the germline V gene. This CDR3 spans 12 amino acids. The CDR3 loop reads CASSSPVYGYTF. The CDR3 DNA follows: TGTGCCAGCAGTTCCCCCGTCTATGGCTACACCTTC.

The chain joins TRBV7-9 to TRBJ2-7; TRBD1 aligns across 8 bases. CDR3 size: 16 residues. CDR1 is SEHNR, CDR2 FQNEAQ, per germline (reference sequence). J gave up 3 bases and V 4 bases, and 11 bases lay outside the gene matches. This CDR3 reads CASSSDRGKEIYEQYF. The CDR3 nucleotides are TGTGCCAGCAGCTCAGACAGGGGTAAGGAGATCTACGAGCAGTACTTC.

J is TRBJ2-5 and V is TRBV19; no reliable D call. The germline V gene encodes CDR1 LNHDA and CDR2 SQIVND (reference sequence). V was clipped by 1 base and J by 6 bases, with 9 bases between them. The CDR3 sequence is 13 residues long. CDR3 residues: CASSIASEQTQYF. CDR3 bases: TGTGCCAGTAGTATAGCTTCGGAACAGACCCAGTACTTC.

CDR3 nucleotides: TGTGCCAGTTGGGGAAACACCATATATTTT. This sequence encodes CASWGNTIYF. The chain links TRBV19 to TRBJ1-3; D is unresolved. The CDR3 covers 10 residues. Trimming removed 8 bases from V and 4 bases from J, with 3 bases in between. Germline V lookup: CDR1 LNHDA, CDR2 SQIVND (reference sequence).

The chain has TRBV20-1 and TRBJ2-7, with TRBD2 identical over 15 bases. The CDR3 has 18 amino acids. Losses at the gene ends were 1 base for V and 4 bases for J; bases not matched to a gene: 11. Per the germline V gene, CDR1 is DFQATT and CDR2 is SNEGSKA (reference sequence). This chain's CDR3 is CSARGTSGGATARYEQYF. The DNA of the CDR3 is TGCAGTGCTAGAGGGACTAGCGGGGGGGCCACTGCGCGATACGAGCAGTACTTC.

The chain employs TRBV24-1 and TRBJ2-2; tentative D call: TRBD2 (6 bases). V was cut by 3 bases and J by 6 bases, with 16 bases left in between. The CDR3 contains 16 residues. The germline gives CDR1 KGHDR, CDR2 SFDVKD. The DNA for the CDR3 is TGTGCCACCAGTGATCCGCTGCGGGATCCAGCCGGGGAGCTGTTTTTT. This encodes CATSDPLRDPAGELFF.

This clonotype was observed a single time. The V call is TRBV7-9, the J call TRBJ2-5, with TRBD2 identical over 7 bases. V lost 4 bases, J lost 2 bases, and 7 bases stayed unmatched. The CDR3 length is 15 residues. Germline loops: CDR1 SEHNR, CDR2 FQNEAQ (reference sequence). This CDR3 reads CASSSRGAGQETQYF. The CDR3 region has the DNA TGTGCCAGCAGCTCCCGGGGAGCGGGGCAAGAGACCCAGTACTTC. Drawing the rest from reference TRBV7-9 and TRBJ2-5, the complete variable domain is DTGVSQNPRHKITKRGQNVTFRCDPISEHNRLYWYRQTLGQGPEFLTYFQNEAQLEKSRLLSDRFSAERPKGSFSTLEIQRTEQGDSAMYLCASSSRGAGQETQYFGPGTRLLVL.

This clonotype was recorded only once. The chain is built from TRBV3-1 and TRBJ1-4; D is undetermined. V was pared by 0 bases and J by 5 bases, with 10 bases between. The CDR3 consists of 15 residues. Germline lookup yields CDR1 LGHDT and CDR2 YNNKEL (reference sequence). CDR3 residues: CASSQDEVNNEKLFF. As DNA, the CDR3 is TGTGCCAGCAGCCAAGACGAGGTTAACAATGAAAAACTGTTTTTT.

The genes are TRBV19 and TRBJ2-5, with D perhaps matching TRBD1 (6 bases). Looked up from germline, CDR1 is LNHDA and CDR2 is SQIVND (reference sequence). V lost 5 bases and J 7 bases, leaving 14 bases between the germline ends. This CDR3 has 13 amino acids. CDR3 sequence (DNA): TGTGCCAGTAGTCCTACAGGGACGGTGACCCAGTACTTC. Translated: CASSPTGTVTQYF.

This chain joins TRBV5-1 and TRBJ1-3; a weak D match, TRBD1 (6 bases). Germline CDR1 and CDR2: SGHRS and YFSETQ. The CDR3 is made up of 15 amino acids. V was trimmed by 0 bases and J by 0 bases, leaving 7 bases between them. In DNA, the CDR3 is TGCGCCAGCAGCTTGGTGGGGGCCTCTGGAAACACCATATATTTT. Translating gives CASSLVGASGNTIYF. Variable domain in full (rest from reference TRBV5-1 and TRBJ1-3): KAGVTQTPRYLIKTRGQQVTLSCSPISGHRSVSWYQQTPGQGLQFLFEYFSETQRNKGNFPGRFSGRQFSNSRSEMNVSTLELGDSALYLCASSLVGASGNTIYFGEGSWLTVV.

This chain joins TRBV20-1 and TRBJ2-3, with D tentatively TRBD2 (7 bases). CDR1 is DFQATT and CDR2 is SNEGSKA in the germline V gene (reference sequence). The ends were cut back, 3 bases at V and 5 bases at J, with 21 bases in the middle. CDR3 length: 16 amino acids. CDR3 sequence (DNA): TGCAGTGCTAGCCTATCCGGGGGGCGTATAGAAGATACGCAGTATTTT. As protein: CSASLSGGRIEDTQYF.

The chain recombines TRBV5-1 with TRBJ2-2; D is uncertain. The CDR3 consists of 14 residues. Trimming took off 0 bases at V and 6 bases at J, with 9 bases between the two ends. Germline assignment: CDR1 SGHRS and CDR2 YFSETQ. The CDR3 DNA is TGCGCCAGCAGCTTGGACCCTACGTCCGGGGAGCTGTTTTTT. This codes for CASSLDPTSGELFF.

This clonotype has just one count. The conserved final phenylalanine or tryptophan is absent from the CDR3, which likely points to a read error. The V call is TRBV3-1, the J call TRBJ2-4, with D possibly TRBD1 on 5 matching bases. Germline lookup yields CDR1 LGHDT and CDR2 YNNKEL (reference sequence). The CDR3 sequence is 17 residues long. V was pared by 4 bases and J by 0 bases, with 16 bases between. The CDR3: CASSRLQGRGAKNIQYL. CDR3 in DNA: TGTGCCAGCAGCCGCCTGCAGGGAAGGGGAGCCAAAAACATTCAGTACCTC.

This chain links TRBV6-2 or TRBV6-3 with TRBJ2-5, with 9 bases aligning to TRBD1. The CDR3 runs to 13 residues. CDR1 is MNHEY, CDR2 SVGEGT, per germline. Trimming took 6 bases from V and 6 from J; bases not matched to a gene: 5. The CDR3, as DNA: TGTGCCAGCAGATGGACAGGGGAGAAGACCCAGTACTTC. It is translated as CASRWTGEKTQYF.

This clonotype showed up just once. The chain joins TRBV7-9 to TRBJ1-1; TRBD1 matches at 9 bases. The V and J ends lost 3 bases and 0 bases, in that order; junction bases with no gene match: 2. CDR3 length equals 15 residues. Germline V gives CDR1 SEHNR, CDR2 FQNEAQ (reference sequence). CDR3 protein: CASSLTGGMNTEAFF. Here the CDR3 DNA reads TGTGCCAGCAGCTTGACAGGGGGGATGAACACTGAAGCTTTCTTT.

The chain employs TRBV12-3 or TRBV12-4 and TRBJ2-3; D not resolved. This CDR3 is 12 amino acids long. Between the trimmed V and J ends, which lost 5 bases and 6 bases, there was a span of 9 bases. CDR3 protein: CASSGLTDTQYF. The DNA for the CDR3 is TGTGCCAGCAGTGGCCTCACGGATACGCAGTATTTT.

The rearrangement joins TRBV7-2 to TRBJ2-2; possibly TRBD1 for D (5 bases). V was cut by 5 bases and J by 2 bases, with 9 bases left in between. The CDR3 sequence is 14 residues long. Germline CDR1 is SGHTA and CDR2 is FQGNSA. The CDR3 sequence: CASSVQGNTGELFF. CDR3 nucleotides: TGTGCCAGCAGCGTCCAGGGTAACACCGGGGAGCTGTTTTTT.

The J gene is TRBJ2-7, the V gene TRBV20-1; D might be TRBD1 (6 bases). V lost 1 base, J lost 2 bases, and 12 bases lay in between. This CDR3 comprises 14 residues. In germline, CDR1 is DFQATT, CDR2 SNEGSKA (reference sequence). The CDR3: CSARVNQGTYEQYF. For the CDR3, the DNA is TGCAGTGCTAGAGTGAATCAGGGGACCTACGAGCAGTACTTC.

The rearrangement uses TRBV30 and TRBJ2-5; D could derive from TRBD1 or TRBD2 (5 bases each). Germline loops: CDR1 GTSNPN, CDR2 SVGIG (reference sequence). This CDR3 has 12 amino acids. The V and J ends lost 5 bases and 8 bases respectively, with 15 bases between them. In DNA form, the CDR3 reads TGTGCCTGGCAGGGCGGACTCTCAACCCAGTACTTC. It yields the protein CAWQGGLSTQYF.